One T cell receptor (beta chain) is described in this entry. The data derive from a study of blood T cell repertoires in COVID-19. Per the authors' pipeline: How many nucleated cells were present was estimated from reference gene primer amplification. Measured with immunoSEQ multiplex PCR; TCRdb has only the in-frame clones, and not every one. V and J calls and clone size follow that table, whereas D and trimming were derived from the DNA. The sample lists around 190,000 clones; approximately 78% were seen once. Trimming removed 0 bases from V and 6 bases from J, with 13 bases in between. Germline V gives CDR1 SGDLS, CDR2 YYNGEE. The CDR3 contains 14 residues.

The TCR comes from a man aged 35 to 55 who had recovered from COVID-19. The chain has TRBV9 and TRBJ2-7; no definite D call. Material for sequencing was PBMCs or T cells enriched from blood (not recorded which). The CDR3 here is CASSVGINAGEQYF. For the CDR3, the DNA is TGTGCCAGCAGCGTAGGAATAAACGCCGGCGAGCAGTACTTC.